What follows are 15 T cell receptor beta chains derived from one specimen sequenced in a study of beta chain features in type 1 diabetes. What was sequenced were expressed TCRB transcripts, since all of the isolated RNA had been reverse transcribed. Assay: immunoSEQ multiplex PCR; the TCRdb copy retains only in-frame clones and omits some. The repertoire has 900,000 or so clones, 17% of them found once; the top ten carry roughly 0.025%. Material: naive CD4+ T cells from blood. These receptors were collected from a young woman in good health.

This clone turned up a few times. This chain connects TRBV7-9 to TRBJ2-4; TRBD1 matches 8 bases. Germline lookup yields CDR1 SEHNR and CDR2 FQNEAQ (reference sequence). This CDR3 has 15 amino acids. The V gene end was trimmed by 10 bases and the J gene end by 9 bases; junction bases not matched to a gene: 17. The chain's CDR3 is CAIHFGQGGSSIQYF. CDR3 DNA: TGTGCCATCCACTTCGGACAGGGAGGTTCGAGCATTCAGTACTTC.

V is TRBV5-1 and J is TRBJ2-1; D unresolved. The ends were cut back, 6 bases at V and 4 bases at J, with 14 bases in the middle. The germline gives CDR1 SGHRS, CDR2 YFSETQ. CDR3 size: 14 residues. CDR3 sequence: CASTLGQQYNEQFF. CDR3 sequence (DNA): TGCGCCAGCACTTTGGGCCAGCAGTACAATGAGCAGTTCTTC.

The chain carries TRBV11-2 and TRBJ2-1, with no clear D. Per germline, CDR1 SGHAT and CDR2 FQNNGV. V gave up 0 bases and J gave up 3 bases, with 12 bases separating them. The CDR3 consists of 16 residues. CDR3 sequence: CASSLERSAFYNEQFF. For the CDR3, the DNA is TGTGCCAGCAGCTTAGAACGGTCTGCTTTCTACAATGAGCAGTTCTTC.

In this sample, this clone turned up a few times. The V gene is TRBV29-1, the J gene TRBJ2-1; the D gene is possibly TRBD2 (6 bases). CDR3 length: 13 residues. Germline V gives CDR1 SQVTM, CDR2 ANQGSEA. The ends were cut back, 4 bases at V and 4 bases at J, with 11 bases in the middle. CDR3 residues: CSVVADSYNEQFF. The CDR3 nucleotides are TGCAGCGTTGTAGCGGACTCTTACAATGAGCAGTTCTTC.

With regard to this clone: An end of the junction differs from the germline gene, which may be a read error. The DNA for the CDR3 is TGTGCCAGCAGTACCCAAACAGGGGGCGGCACGGATACGCAGTATTTT. It encodes CASSTQTGGGTDTQYF. The V call is TRBV28, the J call TRBJ2-3; 9 bases match TRBD1. Germline V gene sequence: CDR1 MDHEN, CDR2 SYDVKM. The CDR3 sequence is 16 residues long.

This clone was found a few times. This chain links TRBV11-2 with TRBJ1-2; TRBD1 matches 7 bases. This CDR3 region has 13 residues. Germline CDR1 is SGHAT and CDR2 is FQNNGV. V was clipped by 5 bases and J by 8 bases; unmatched bases: 8. The CDR3 DNA sequence: TGTGCCAGCAGCCCCGACAGGGTGGGAGGCTACACCTTC. Protein sequence: CASSPDRVGGYTF.

This clone was counted between two and nine times. This rearrangement joins TRBV9 to TRBJ2-5; D might be TRBD1 (6 bases). CDR3 length equals 12 residues. With 2 bases removed from V and 10 bases from J, the gap between germline ends came to 12 bases. Germline V gives CDR1 SGDLS, CDR2 YYNGEE. CDR3 amino acids: CASSVKGQRQYF. CDR3 DNA sequence: TGTGCCAGCAGCGTTAAAGGACAGCGCCAGTACTTC.

This clone was counted only a few times. CDR3 residues: CASSLYLAGDTGELFF. In DNA, the CDR3 is TGTGCCAGCAGCTTATACCTAGCGGGAGACACCGGGGAGCTGTTTTTT. The V gene is TRBV7-2, the J gene TRBJ2-2, with 10 bases matching TRBD2. Trimming took 2 bases from V and 3 from J; bases not matched to a gene: 3. The CDR3 contains 16 residues. The V gene's germline CDR1 is SGHTA and CDR2 FQGNSA.

A word on this clone: The DNA is left out, because the CDR3 cannot be placed on it with certainty; the CDR3 is given as TCRdb lists it. The chain carries TRBV28 and TRBJ2-5; the table's D call of TRBD1 was not tested on the DNA. The CDR3 is 15 residues long, counting both termini. The V gene's germline CDR1 is MDHEN and CDR2 SYDVKM. The CDR3 sequence is CASSDGWAGGTGFYF.

This clone was counted only a few times. The chain joins TRBV7-2 to TRBJ2-7, with 9 bases that match TRBD1. The CDR3 has 14 residues. From germline, CDR1 is SGHTA and CDR2 FQGNSA. J lost 1 base, V lost 4 bases, and 2 bases had no gene match. CDR3 nucleotide sequence: TGTGCCAGCAGCTCGGACAGGGGATCCTACGAGCAGTACTTC. Residues: CASSSDRGSYEQYF.

This clone was recorded a few times. In DNA, the CDR3 is TGCAGGGGGGACACCATCTACGAGCAGTACTTC. Encoded protein: CRGDTIYEQYF. V and J are TRBV20-1 and TRBJ2-7; possibly TRBD1 for D (6 bases). This CDR3 comprises 11 residues. From germline, CDR1 is DFQATT and CDR2 SNEGSKA (reference sequence).

This clone showed up just a few times. The chain couples TRBV4-3 to TRBJ2-3; D remains ambiguous. The CDR3 runs 16 residues. CDR1 LGHNA and CDR2 YSLEER come from the germline V gene. The V end lost 0 bases, the J end lost 4 bases, and 14 bases lay between the germline ends. In DNA, the CDR3 is TGCGCCAGCAGCCAAGATACCGTGTTTGGGTCAGATACGCAGTATTTT. Protein sequence: CASSQDTVFGSDTQYF.

CDR3 nucleotides: TGTGCCAGCAGCCAAGAAAGGGCCAACGTCCTGACTTTC. As protein: CASSQERANVLTF. The rearrangement joins TRBV14 to TRBJ2-6, with no clear D. Trimming took off 0 bases at V and 5 bases at J, with 2 bases between the two ends. The CDR3 is made up of 13 amino acids. Germline V gene lookup returns CDR1 SGHDN and CDR2 FVKESK.

This clone was picked up a small number of times. The chain has TRBV5-1 and TRBJ2-1; D is undetermined. The CDR3 extends over 14 amino acids. CDR1 is SGHRS, CDR2 YFSETQ, per germline. V was trimmed by 6 bases and J by 0 bases, leaving 10 bases between them. The chain's CDR3 is CASKETSSYNEQFF. The CDR3 bases are TGCGCCAGCAAAGAGACGAGCTCCTACAATGAGCAGTTCTTC.

There are a few counts of this clone. The V call is TRBV18, the J call TRBJ2-3; D may be TRBD2 (5 bases). Germline CDR1 is KGHSH and CDR2 is LQKENI. Between the trimmed V and J ends, which lost 3 bases and 6 bases, there was a span of 10 bases. The CDR3 has 13 residues. The CDR3 coding sequence is TGTGCCAGCTCACCTAGCACTAGGGATACGCAGTATTTT. This gives the protein CASSPSTRDTQYF.